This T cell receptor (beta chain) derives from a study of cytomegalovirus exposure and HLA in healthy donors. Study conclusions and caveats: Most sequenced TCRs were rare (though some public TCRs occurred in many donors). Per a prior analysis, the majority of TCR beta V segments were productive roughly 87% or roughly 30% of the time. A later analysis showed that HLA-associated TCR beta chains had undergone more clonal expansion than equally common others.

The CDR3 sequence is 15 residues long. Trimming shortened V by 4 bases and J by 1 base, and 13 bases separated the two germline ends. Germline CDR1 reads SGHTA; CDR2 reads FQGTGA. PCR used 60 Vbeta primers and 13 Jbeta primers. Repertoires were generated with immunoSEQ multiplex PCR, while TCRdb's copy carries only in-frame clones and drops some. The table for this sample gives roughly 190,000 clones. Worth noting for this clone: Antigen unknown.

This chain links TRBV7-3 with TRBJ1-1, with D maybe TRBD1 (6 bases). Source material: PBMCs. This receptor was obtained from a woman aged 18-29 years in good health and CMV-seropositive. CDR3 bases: TGTGCCAGCAGCTCCCCCTTGGACAGGAACACTGAAGCTTTCTTT. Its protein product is CASSSPLDRNTEAFF.